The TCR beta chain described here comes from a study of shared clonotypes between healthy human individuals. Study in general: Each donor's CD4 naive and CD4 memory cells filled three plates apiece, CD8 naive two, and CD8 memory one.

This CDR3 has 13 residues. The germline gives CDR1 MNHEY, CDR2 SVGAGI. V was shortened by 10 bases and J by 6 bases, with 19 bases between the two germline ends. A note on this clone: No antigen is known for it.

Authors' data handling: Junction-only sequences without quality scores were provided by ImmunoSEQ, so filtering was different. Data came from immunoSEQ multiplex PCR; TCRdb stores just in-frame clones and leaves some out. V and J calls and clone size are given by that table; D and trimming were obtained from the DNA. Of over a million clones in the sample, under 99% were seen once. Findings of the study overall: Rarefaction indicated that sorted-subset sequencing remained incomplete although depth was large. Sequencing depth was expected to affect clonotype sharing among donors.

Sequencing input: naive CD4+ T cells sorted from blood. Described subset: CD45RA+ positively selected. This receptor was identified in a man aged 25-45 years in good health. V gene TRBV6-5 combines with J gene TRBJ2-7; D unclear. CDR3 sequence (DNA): TGTGCCACCCGGCAGTCGACCCTCGGCGAGCAGTACTTC. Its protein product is CATRQSTLGEQYF.